This section outlines one TCR beta chain sequence together with its context. Its antigen is unknown. V lost 3 bases and J 5 bases, leaving 19 bases between the germline ends. CDR3 size: 16 residues. Germline V gene sequence: CDR1 KGHSH, CDR2 LQKENI. Repertoires were generated with immunoSEQ multiplex PCR, while TCRdb's copy carries only in-frame clones and drops some. The table records around 28,000 clones, about three quarters of them present only once. Before sequencing, viral peptide pools were used by the ViraFEST assay to expand antigen-specific CD4+ T cells. Following culture for around 10 days, CD4+ T cells were isolated. SARS-CoV-2 infected the person between March and December 2020, as confirmed by PCR. These data are taken from a study of vaccination effects on CD4 cells after COVID-19. Study information: The study sampled a couple of convalescent patients 16 days and one week before vaccination. Study observations and caveats: Spike-reactive clones present post-vaccine in convalescents were predominantly new vaccine-induced clones.

The chain links TRBV18 to TRBJ2-5, with a weak D call TRBD1 (5 bases). The input for sequencing was CD4+ T cells from PBMCs cultured with SARS-CoV-2 spike peptides, taken before COVID-19 vaccination. The receptor was derived from a human donor who had a prior SARS-CoV-2 infection. The CDR3 DNA reads as TGTGCCAGCTCACCTAGGGGCAGTTCTCGACAGGAGACCCAGTACTTC. Amino acid sequence: CASSPRGSSRQETQYF.